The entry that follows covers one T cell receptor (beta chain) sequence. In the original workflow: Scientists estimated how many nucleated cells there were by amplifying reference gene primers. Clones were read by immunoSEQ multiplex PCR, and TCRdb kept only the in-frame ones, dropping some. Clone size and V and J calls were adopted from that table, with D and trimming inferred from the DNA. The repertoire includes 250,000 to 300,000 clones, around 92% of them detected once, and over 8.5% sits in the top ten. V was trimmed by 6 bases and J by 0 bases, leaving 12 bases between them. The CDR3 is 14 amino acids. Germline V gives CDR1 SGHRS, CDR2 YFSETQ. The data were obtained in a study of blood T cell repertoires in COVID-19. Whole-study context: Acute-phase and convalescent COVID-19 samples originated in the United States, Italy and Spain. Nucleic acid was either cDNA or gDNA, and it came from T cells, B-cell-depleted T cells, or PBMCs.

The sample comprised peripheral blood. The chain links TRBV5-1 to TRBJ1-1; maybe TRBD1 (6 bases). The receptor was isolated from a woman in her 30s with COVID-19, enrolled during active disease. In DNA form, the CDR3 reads TGCGCCAGCACCTCAGCAGGGGTGAACACTGAAGCTTTCTTT. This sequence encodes CASTSAGVNTEAFF.